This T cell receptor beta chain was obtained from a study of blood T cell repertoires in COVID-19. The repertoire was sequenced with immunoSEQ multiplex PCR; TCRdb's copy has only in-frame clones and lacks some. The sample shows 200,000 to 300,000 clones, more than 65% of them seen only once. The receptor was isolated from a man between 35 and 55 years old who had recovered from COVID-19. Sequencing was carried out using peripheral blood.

The CDR3 sequence is CASSTSLGTGERDTIYF. CDR3 nucleotides: TGTGCCAGCAGCACCTCACTCGGGACAGGGGAACGGGACACCATATATTTT. V gene TRBV11-3 combines with J gene TRBJ1-3; TRBD1 matches at 10 bases. V trimming: 5 bases; J trimming: 8 bases; junction bases outside the gene matches: 15. The CDR3 has 17 amino acids. CDR1 and CDR2 from the germline V gene are SGHNT and YENEEA.